A selection of T cell receptor beta chains follows, all from one sample in a study of control samples from healthy donors and cancer patients. Method: immunoSEQ multiplex PCR; TCRdb's copy keeps in-frame clones and lacks some. In the table there are approximately 170,000 clones, 80% to 90% of which are singletons. The specimen sequenced was blood. Receptors were obtained from a woman in her twenties or thirties in good health. CDR3s include the opening cysteine and the closing phenylalanine or tryptophan. The D gene is left open where the match is weak. A row's size may be missing; if present it is once, few, many or a size class.

d_call,v_call,j_call,clone_size,cdr3_nt,cdr3_aa
-,TRBV12-2,TRBJ1-5,-,TGTGCAAGTCGCTCGGTCGTCGATGGCGATCAGCCCCAGCATTTT,CASRSVVDGDQPQHF
-,TRBV7-2,TRBJ2-5,-,TGTGCCAGCAGCAAAAAGGTCCCACCGGGAGAGACCCAGTACTTC,CASSKKVPPGETQYF
-,TRBV5-1,TRBJ1-2,-,TGCGCCAGCAGCTTGGCGCCCCAAACAGGTGGCTACACCTTC,CASSLAPQTGGYTF
-,TRBV6-5,TRBJ1-1,-,TGTGCCAGCAGTTACGCCTACAGCATGAACACTGAAGCTTTCTTT,CASSYAYSMNTEAFF
-,TRBV5-5,TRBJ1-4,once,TGTGCCAGCAGCTTACGGGCTGGGGTGGAAAAACTGTTTTTT,CASSLRAGVEKLFF
-,TRBV6-5,TRBJ2-1,-,TGTGCCAGCAGTTACTCCCCCGGTCGCGAGGAGCAGTTCTTC,CASSYSPGREEQFF
TRBD1,TRBV6-4,TRBJ2-1,-,TGTGCCAGCAGGAGGGGACAGGGTACTGAGCAGTTCTTC,CASRRGQGTEQFF
TRBD1,TRBV28,TRBJ2-7,-,TGTGCCAGCAGTTTCGGGACAGGGGGCTACGAGCAGTACTTC,CASSFGTGGYEQYF
-,TRBV6-6,TRBJ1-2,-,TGTGCCAGCAGTTACTCGTCCTCCGGACGGAATGGCTACACCTTC,CASSYSSSGRNGYTF
-,TRBV18,TRBJ2-7,-,TGTGCCAGCTCCCCATCGGTGGGCTACGAGCAGTACTTC,CASSPSVGYEQYF
-,TRBV6-4,TRBJ1-1,-,TGTGCCAGCAGTGACTATGGGGGCACTGAAGCTTTCTTT,CASSDYGGTEAFF
TRBD2,TRBV7-6,TRBJ2-3,-,TGTGCCAGCAGCCGGATAGGCGGGAGGGTGACAGATACGCAGTATTTT,CASSRIGGRVTDTQYF
-,TRBV2,TRBJ2-6,-,TGTGCCAGCAGCGAACAGGCGTCGGGGGCCAACGTCCTGACTTTC,CASSEQASGANVLTF
-,TRBV10-3,TRBJ1-1,-,TGTGCCATCAGACGGCCGAACACTGAAGCTTTCTTT,CAIRRPNTEAFF
-,TRBV19,TRBJ1-1,few,TGTGCCAGTTCTTCCGGGATTATGGACACTGAAGCTTTCTTT,CASSSGIMDTEAFF
TRBD1,TRBV19,TRBJ1-1,-,TGTGCCAGTCAGGGGGTTACTGAAGCTTTCTTT,CASQGVTEAFF
-,TRBV28,TRBJ1-1,-,TGTGCCAGCAGTCCCCCGGACTATACGGTAACTGAAGCTTTCTTT,CASSPPDYTVTEAFF
-,TRBV5-1,TRBJ2-1,-,TGCGCCAGCAGCCCACCGGCCAGAGGTGGGGATGAGCAGTTCTTC,CASSPPARGGDEQFF
-,TRBV24-1,TRBJ1-2,-,TGTGCCACCAGTGATTCCATGGGGGGGGCGGAAGGCTACACCTTC,CATSDSMGGAEGYTF
-,TRBV7-9,TRBJ2-1,-,TGTGCCAGCAGCCTGGGCGAGAATGAGCAGTTCTTC,CASSLGENEQFF
-,TRBV4-1,TRBJ1-3,-,TGCGCCAGCACAATTGACAGGTGGGAAAACACCATATATTTT,CASTIDRWENTIYF
-,TRBV3-1/TRBV3-2,TRBJ1-4,-,TGTGCCAGCAGCCAAGATAGGGGGGTGACAACTAATGAAAAACTGTTTTTT,CASSQDRGVTTNEKLFF
TRBD1,TRBV12-3/TRBV12-4,TRBJ1-2,-,TGTGCCAGCAGCCGACAGGGGGGCTATGGCTACACCTTC,CASSRQGGYGYTF
TRBD1,TRBV28,TRBJ1-2,-,TGTGCCAGCAGTTTACCCCTAGGACAGGGCTATGGCTACACCTTC,CASSLPLGQGYGYTF
-,TRBV19,TRBJ1-2,-,TGTGCCAGTAGTATTCCAGCTGACCTACCTGGCTACACCTTC,CASSIPADLPGYTF
-,TRBV19,TRBJ1-2,-,TGTGCCAGCAGAGGGGGGAGCCTTAACTATGGCTACACCTTC,CASRGGSLNYGYTF
TRBD1,TRBV23-1,TRBJ2-1,-,TGCGCCAGCAGTCAAAGTGGTAGGGGGCACGAGCAGTTCTTC,CASSQSGRGHEQFF
TRBD1,TRBV2,TRBJ1-2,once,TGTGCCAGCAGTGAAGCGAGGGACAGGGAGAGGGGCTACACCTTC,CASSEARDRERGYTF
TRBD1,TRBV6-5,TRBJ1-1,-,TGTGCCAGCAGTAGACAGGGCACGAACACTGAAGCTTTCTTT,CASSRQGTNTEAFF
-,TRBV4-2,TRBJ1-2,-,TGTGCCAGCAGCCAAGACCGGACCGACGCTAACTATGGCTACACCTTC,CASSQDRTDANYGYTF
TRBD2,TRBV19,TRBJ2-5,-,TGTGCCAGTAGCGGCAGCGGGGGGGCCGTTCAAGAGACCCAGTACTTC,CASSGSGGAVQETQYF
TRBD2,TRBV27,TRBJ2-2,once,TGTGCCAGCTGCCGGGGGGGGGACACCGGGGAGCTGTTTTTT,CASCRGGDTGELFF
-,TRBV11-3,TRBJ2-7,-,TGTGCCAGCAGCTTAAACACAGCCTACGAGCAGTACTTC,CASSLNTAYEQYF
-,TRBV4-1,TRBJ1-1,-,TGCGCCAGCAGCCATGATGGGCCGCCCGGGGCTTTCTTT,CASSHDGPPGAFF
-,TRBV27,TRBJ2-2,-,TGTGCCAGCCGAACCGCTAACGGGTGGGGGGAGCTGTTTTTT,CASRTANGWGELFF
-,TRBV9,TRBJ2-1,-,TGTGCCAGCAGCGTAGAAGACAATGAGCAGTTCTTC,CASSVEDNEQFF
-,TRBV5-6,TRBJ2-7,-,TGTGCCAGCAGCTCCGCCGGGAAGGGGAGCTACGAGCAGTACTTC,CASSSAGKGSYEQYF
-,TRBV5-4,TRBJ1-1,-,TGTGCCAGCAGCTTTTCTTTTGAGGACACTGAAGCTTTCTTT,CASSFSFEDTEAFF
-,TRBV19,TRBJ2-1,-,TGTGCCAGTAGTATCGCACAGGGTGGGAGTTTGGATGAGCAGTTCTTC,CASSIAQGGSLDEQFF
-,TRBV29-1,TRBJ1-2,-,TGCAGCGTTGATAGCTACACCTTC,CSVDSYTF
-,TRBV5-4,TRBJ1-1,-,TGTGCCAGCAGCTTAGTGGCACAGGTGAACACTGAAGCTTTCTTT,CASSLVAQVNTEAFF
-,TRBV12-3/TRBV12-4,TRBJ1-5,-,TGTGCCAGCAGTTCGGGAGAGCCCCAGCATTTT,CASSSGEPQHF
TRBD2,TRBV5-4,TRBJ2-1,-,TGTGCCAGCAGTTGGAGAGGCGGGAGACTCTACAATGAGCAGTTCTTC,CASSWRGGRLYNEQFF
-,TRBV6-5,TRBJ1-5,-,TGTGCCAGTTACCGCGGCGGGAGCAATCAGCCCCAGCATTTT,CASYRGGSNQPQHF
TRBD2,TRBV6-5,TRBJ2-1,-,TGTGCCAGCAGTTATCAGAGCGGGAGAGATGAGCAGTTCTTC,CASSYQSGRDEQFF
-,TRBV18,TRBJ2-3,-,TGTGCCAGCTCCTCCGGCCCAGATACGCAGTATTTT,CASSSGPDTQYF
-,TRBV5-1,TRBJ2-3,-,TGCGCCAGCAGCTTATCTAGCTTGGTAGATACGCAGTATTTT,CASSLSSLVDTQYF
-,TRBV7-2,TRBJ1-3,-,TGTGCCAGCAGCTTAGGGTACCGGGAATCTGGAAACACCATATATTTT,CASSLGYRESGNTIYF
TRBD2,TRBV6-5,TRBJ2-3,-,TGTGCCAGCATCCAGGCGGGGGTAAGAGATACGCAGTATTTT,CASIQAGVRDTQYF
-,TRBV19,TRBJ1-2,-,TGTGCCAGTATCTGGAGGGGTGGTGGCTATGGCTACACCTTC,CASIWRGGGYGYTF
-,TRBV19,TRBJ1-1,few,TGTGCCAGTAGTACCAAGGGACGGTTGAACACTGAAGCTTTCTTT,CASSTKGRLNTEAFF
-,TRBV28,TRBJ1-4,-,TGTGCCAGCAGTTTATGGGGGAGCACTAATGAAAAACTGTTTTTT,CASSLWGSTNEKLFF
-,TRBV2,TRBJ1-1,-,TGTGCCAGCAGTGAATATGGGACCATGGACACTGAAGCTTTCTTT,CASSEYGTMDTEAFF
-,TRBV24-1,TRBJ2-3,-,TGTGCCACCAGTGATTTGGGCGGTGGCACAGATACGCAGTATTTT,CATSDLGGGTDTQYF
-,TRBV21-1,TRBJ1-2,few,TGTGCCAGCAGCAATCCCCCGCGGGCGAGGGGCTACACCTTC,CASSNPPRARGYTF
-,TRBV5-4,TRBJ2-3,once,TGTGCCAGCAGCTTGCGGGTCGGTGATACGCAGTATTTT,CASSLRVGDTQYF